These T cell receptor beta chains were read from a single sample in a study of blood T cell repertoires in COVID-19. Profiled with immunoSEQ multiplex PCR; TCRdb holds only in-frame clones, not every one. In the table there are around 100,000 clones, about 85% of which are singletons. Material for sequencing was peripheral blood. The receptors derive from a woman between 70 and 85 years old with active or convalescent COVID-19. Each CDR3 is given with its conserved first and last residue. Clone size is not always given. Where it is, it says once, few, many or a class for expanded clones.

TRBJ2-5 | - | TRBV19 | CASTVGTQGTQYF
TRBJ1-1 | few | TRBV7-2 | CASSLAYGPNTEAFF
TRBJ1-5 | once | TRBV28 | CASSIQGGIGQPQHF
TRBJ1-4 | - | TRBV19 | CASSIGGTGSEKLFF
TRBJ2-4 | - | TRBV5-8 | CASSSGFDRENIQYF
TRBJ2-7 | - | TRBV6-2/TRBV6-3 | CASSYRSYEQYF
TRBJ1-1 | few | TRBV10-3 | CAISDQGFGNTEAFF
TRBJ1-1 | - | TRBV5-1 | CASKTGRNTEAFF
TRBJ1-6 | few | TRBV2 | CASSDSGTGNSPLHF
TRBJ2-2 | - | TRBV5-1 | CASSFEGNGELFF
TRBJ1-1 | - | TRBV7-9 | CASSPDRDSNTEAFF
TRBJ1-2 | - | TRBV7-3 | CASSLPGGFGYTF
TRBJ2-7 | - | TRBV27 | CASSSPGQVAYEQYF
TRBJ2-4 | - | TRBV21-1 | CASSMGLAKNIQYF
TRBJ1-1 | - | TRBV2 | CASSGTGGGTEAFF
TRBJ2-3 | - | TRBV30 | CAWSKRGAGGDTQYF
TRBJ2-5 | - | TRBV7-9 | CASSLGTAQETQYF
TRBJ2-4 | - | TRBV5-4 | CASSSRDSGYIQYF
TRBJ2-3 | - | TRBV6-5 | CASSLQGAPQDTQYF
TRBJ2-7 | - | TRBV7-2 | CASSLDRDEQYF
TRBJ1-2 | - | TRBV19 | CASSIQGGGYTF
TRBJ1-5 | few | TRBV7-8 | CASRRNTGDNQPQHF
TRBJ2-1 | - | TRBV29-1 | CSVEGAPDRGRNEQFF
TRBJ1-1 | - | TRBV5-4 | CASRPGGETGTEAFF
TRBJ2-5 | - | TRBV14 | CASSQGLTSGGAETQYF
TRBJ1-1 | - | TRBV18 | CASSPSRSQGGTEAFF
TRBJ2-7 | - | TRBV28 | CASSPLRLSGESSEQYF
TRBJ1-1 | - | TRBV2 | CASMRFVGAFF
TRBJ2-1 | few | TRBV6-6 | CASSRPGLAGPDNEQFF
TRBJ1-2 | - | TRBV5-8 | CASSLARQGHGYTF
TRBJ1-5 | - | TRBV14 | CASSQEMVENSNQPQHF
TRBJ1-5 | - | TRBV24-1 | CATSARGDLNQPQHF
TRBJ1-6 | - | TRBV4-1 | CASSQEYGDSPLHF
TRBJ2-5 | - | TRBV6-6 | CASSSSGTGLWGTQYF
TRBJ1-5 | - | TRBV13 | CASSLGQGRDQPQHF
TRBJ2-3 | - | TRBV9 | CASSGPRGGHTDTQYF
TRBJ1-1 | few | TRBV19 | CASSSGMNTEAFF
TRBJ1-4 | - | TRBV19 | CASSPGQGKREKLFF
TRBJ1-4 | - | TRBV7-8 | CASSPNGQGWNEKLFF
TRBJ2-7 | - | TRBV5-8 | CASSFDRVAYEQYF
TRBJ1-1 | - | TRBV10-3 | CAISESPGTEAFF
TRBJ2-5 | - | TRBV24-1 | CATSDPGQGPGETQYF
TRBJ1-5 | - | TRBV2 | CASKEGRSNQPQHF
TRBJ1-5 | - | TRBV25-1 | CASSTGGGQPQHF
TRBJ2-5 | - | TRBV7-2 | CASSPRTVETQYF
TRBJ1-6 | - | TRBV12-5 | CASGLTGGNSPLHF
TRBJ2-1 | - | TRBV18 | CASSLLGGENEQFF
TRBJ2-1 | - | TRBV28 | CASSLTGTAYNEQFF
TRBJ2-1 | - | TRBV24-1 | CATEKTRTGGTNEQFF
TRBJ2-3 | - | TRBV9 | CASSPHWTSGTDTQYF
TRBJ2-1 | - | TRBV24-1 | CATSDTGTYYNEQFF
TRBJ2-7 | - | TRBV7-2 | CASRPSGGNPYEQYF
TRBJ1-5 | - | TRBV24-1 | CATSEGRGTGNQPQHF